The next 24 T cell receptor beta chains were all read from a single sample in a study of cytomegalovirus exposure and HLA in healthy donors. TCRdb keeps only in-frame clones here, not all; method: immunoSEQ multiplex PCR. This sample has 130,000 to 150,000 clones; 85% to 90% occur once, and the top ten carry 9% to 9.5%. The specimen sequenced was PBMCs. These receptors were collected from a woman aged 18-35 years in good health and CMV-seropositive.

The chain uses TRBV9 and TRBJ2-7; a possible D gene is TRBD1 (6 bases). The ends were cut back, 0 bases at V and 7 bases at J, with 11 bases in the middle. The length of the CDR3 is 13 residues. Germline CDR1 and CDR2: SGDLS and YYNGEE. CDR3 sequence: CASSVEGDVEQYF. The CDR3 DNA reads TGTGCCAGCAGCGTAGAGGGGGATGTGGAGCAGTACTTC. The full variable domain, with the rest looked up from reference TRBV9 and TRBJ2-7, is DSGVTQTPKHLITATGQRVTLRCSPRSGDLSVYWYQQSLDQGLQFLIQYYNGEERAKGNILERFSAQQFPDLHSELNLSSLELGDSALYFCASSVEGDVEQYFGPGTRLTVT.

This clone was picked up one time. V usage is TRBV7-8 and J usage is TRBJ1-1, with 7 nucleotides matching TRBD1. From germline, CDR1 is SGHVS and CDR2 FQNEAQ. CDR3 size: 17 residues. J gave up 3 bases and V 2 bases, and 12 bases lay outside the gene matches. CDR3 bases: TGTGCCAGCAGCTTAACCCGGACAGGAAGGAGGCACACTGAAGCTTTCTTT. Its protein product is CASSLTRTGRRHTEAFF.

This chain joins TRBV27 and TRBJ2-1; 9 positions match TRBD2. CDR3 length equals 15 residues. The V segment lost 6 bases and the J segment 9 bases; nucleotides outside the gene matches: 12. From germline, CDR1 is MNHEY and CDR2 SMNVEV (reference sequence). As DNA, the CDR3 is TGTGCCAGCAGAACGAGCGGGGGGCCCTTTGGTGAGCAGTTCTTC. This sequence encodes CASRTSGGPFGEQFF.

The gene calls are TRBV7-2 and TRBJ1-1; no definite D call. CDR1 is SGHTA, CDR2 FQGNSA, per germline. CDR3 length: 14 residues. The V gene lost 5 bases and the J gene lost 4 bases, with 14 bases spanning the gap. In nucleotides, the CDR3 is TGTGCCAGCAGCCCAGCGCGGGGTCGCACTGAAGCTTTCTTT. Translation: CASSPARGRTEAFF.

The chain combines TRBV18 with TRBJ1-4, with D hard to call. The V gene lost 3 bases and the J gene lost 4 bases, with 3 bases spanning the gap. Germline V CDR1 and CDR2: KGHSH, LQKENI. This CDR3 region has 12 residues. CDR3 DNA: TGTGCCAGCTCACCCAATAATGAAAAACTGTTTTTT. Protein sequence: CASSPNNEKLFF.

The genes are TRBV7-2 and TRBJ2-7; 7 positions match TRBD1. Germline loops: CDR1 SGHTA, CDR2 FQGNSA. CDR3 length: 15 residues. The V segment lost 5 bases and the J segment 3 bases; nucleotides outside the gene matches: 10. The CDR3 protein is CASSRAGTDLYEQYF. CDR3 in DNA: TGTGCCAGCAGCCGCGCCGGGACAGACCTCTACGAGCAGTACTTC.

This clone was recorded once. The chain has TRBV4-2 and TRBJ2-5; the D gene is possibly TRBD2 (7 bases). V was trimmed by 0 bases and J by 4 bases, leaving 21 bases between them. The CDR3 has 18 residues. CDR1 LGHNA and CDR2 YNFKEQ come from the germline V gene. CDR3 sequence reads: CASSQEAYSGGPRETQYF. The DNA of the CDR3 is TGTGCCAGCAGCCAAGAAGCCTATTCCGGGGGGCCCAGAGAGACCCAGTACTTC.

The CDR3 here is CASSLEAAQPGGGYTF. The DNA of the CDR3 is TGCGCCAGCAGCTTGGAGGCAGCCCAACCGGGTGGAGGCTACACCTTC. The chain couples TRBV5-1 to TRBJ1-2; D ambiguous. Germline V lookup: CDR1 SGHRS, CDR2 YFSETQ. Trimming stripped 0 bases from V and 8 bases from J, with 20 bases between. The CDR3 extends over 16 amino acids.

In DNA form, the CDR3 reads TGTGCCAGCAGTTTATTCGAGATTCGGGACAAGGGGAATTATAGCAATCAGCCCCAGCATTTT. This gives the protein CASSLFEIRDKGNYSNQPQHF. V gene TRBV28 combines with J gene TRBJ1-5, with D possibly TRBD1 on 6 matching bases. Looked up from germline, CDR1 is MDHEN and CDR2 is SYDVKM. V lost 1 base to trimming and J lost 0 bases, with 25 bases between them. This CDR3 region has 21 residues.

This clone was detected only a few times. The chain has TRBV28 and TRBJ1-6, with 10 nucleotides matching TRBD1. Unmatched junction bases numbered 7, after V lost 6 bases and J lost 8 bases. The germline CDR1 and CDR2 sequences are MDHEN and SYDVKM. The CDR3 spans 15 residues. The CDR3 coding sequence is TGTGCCAGCAGCAATTCCGGGACAGGGGATTCACCCCTCCACTTT. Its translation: CASSNSGTGDSPLHF. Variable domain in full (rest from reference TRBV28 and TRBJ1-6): DVKVTQSSRYLVKRTGEKVFLECVQDMDHENMFWYRQDPGLGLRLIYFSYDVKMKEKGDIPEGYSVSREKKERFSLILESASTNQTSMYLCASSNSGTGDSPLHFGNGTRLTVT.

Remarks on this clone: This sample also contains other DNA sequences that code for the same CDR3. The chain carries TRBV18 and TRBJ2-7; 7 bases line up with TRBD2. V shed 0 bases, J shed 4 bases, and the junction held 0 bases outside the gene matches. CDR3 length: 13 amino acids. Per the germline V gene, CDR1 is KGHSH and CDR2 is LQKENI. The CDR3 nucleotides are TGTGCCAGCTCACCACCCGGGGGGTACGAGCAGTACTTC. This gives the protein CASSPPGGYEQYF.

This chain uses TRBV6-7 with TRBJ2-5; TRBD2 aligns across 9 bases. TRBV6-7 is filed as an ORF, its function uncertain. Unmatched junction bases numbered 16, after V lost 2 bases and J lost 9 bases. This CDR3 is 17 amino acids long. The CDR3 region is CASSYPYGTTSGKAQYF. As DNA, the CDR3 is TGTGCCAGCAGTTACCCCTACGGGACGACTAGCGGAAAGGCCCAGTACTTC.

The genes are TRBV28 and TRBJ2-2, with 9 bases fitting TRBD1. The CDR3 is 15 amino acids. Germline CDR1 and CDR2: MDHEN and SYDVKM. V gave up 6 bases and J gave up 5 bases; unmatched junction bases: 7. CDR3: CASSPGQGLTGELFF. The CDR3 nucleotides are TGTGCCAGCAGCCCTGGACAGGGGTTAACCGGGGAGCTGTTTTTT.

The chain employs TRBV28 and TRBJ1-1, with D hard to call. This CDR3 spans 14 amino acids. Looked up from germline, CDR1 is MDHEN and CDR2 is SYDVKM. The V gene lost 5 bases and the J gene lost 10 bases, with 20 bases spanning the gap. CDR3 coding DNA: TGTGCCAGCAGTCCGCCCGTTAGAGGGTATAGAGCTTTCTTT. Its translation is CASSPPVRGYRAFF. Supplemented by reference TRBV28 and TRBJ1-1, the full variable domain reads DVKVTQSSRYLVKRTGEKVFLECVQDMDHENMFWYRQDPGLGLRLIYFSYDVKMKEKGDIPEGYSVSREKKERFSLILESASTNQTSMYLCASSPPVRGYRAFFGQGTRLTVV.

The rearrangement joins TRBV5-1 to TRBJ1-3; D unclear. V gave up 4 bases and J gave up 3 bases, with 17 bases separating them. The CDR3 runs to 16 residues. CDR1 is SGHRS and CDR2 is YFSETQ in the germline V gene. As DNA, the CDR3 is TGCGCCAGCAGCCCAAAGTGGGGAGAGGATGGAAACACCATATATTTT. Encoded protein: CASSPKWGEDGNTIYF.

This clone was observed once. CDR3 loop: CASSSPRTSYYEQYF. In DNA form, the CDR3 reads TGTGCCAGCAGCTCCCCCCGGACATCTTACTACGAGCAGTACTTC. V and J are TRBV5-5 and TRBJ2-7, with TRBD1 as a possible D gene (5 bases). There are 15 residues in the CDR3. Trimming stripped 3 bases from V and 3 bases from J, with 16 bases between. Germline lookup yields CDR1 SGHKS and CDR2 YYEKEE (reference sequence).

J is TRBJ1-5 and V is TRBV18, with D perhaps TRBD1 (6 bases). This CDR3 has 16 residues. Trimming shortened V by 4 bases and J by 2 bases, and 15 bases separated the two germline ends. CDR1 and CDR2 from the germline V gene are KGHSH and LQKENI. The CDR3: CASSLQGRVGNQPQHF. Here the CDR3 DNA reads TGTGCCAGCTCACTACAGGGAAGGGTGGGCAATCAGCCCCAGCATTTT.

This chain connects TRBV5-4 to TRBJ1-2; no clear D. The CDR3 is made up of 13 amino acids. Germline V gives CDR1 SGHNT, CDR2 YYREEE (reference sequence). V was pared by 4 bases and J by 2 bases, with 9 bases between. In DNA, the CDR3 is TGTGCCAGCAGCCCCCGTTTCAACTATGGCTACACCTTC. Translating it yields CASSPRFNYGYTF. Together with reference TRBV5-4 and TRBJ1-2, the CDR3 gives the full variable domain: ETGVTQSPTHLIKTRGQQVTLRCSSQSGHNTVSWYQQALGQGPQFIFQYYREEENGRGNFPPRFSGLQFPNYSSELNVNALELDDSALYLCASSPRFNYGYTFGSGTRLTVV.

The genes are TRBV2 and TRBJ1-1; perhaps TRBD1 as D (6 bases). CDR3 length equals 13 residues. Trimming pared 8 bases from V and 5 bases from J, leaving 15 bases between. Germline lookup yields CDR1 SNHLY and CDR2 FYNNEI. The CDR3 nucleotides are TGTGCCAGCCGCCGGACAGCAATAACTGAAGCTTTCTTT. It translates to CASRRTAITEAFF.

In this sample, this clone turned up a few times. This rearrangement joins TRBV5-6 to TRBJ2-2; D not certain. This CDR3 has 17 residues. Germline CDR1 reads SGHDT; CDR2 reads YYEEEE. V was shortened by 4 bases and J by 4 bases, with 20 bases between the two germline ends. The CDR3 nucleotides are TGTGCCAGCAGCGCCCTAAGCTCGGGTATAGGCACCGGGGAGCTGTTTTTT. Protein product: CASSALSSGIGTGELFF.

CDR3 residues: CASSPGQGEITF. CDR3 DNA: TGTGCCAGCAGCCCGGGACAGGGTGAAATCACCTTC. This sequence joins TRBV7-9 and TRBJ1-2; 9 positions agree with TRBD1. The CDR3 spans 12 residues. The J segment lost 13 bases and the V segment lost 5 bases, leaving 8 bases of the junction unmatched. Germline V CDR1 and CDR2: SEHNR, FQNEAQ (reference sequence).

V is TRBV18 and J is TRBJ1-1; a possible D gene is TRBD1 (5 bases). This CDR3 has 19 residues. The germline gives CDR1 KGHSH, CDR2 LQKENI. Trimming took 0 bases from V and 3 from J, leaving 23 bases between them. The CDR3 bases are TGTGCCAGCTCACCACCGCGGGGCAGACTTTACGGAGTGGACACTGAAGCTTTCTTT. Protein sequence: CASSPPRGRLYGVDTEAFF.

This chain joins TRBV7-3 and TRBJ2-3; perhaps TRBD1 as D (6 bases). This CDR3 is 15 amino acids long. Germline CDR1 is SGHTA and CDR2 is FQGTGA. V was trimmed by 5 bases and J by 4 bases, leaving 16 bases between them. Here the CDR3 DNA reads TGTGCCAGCAGCCCCAGGGGTTGGGATTCAGATACGCAGTATTTT. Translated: CASSPRGWDSDTQYF.

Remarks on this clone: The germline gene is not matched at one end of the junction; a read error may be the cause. The CDR3, as DNA: TGCGACAGGGTTTATAATTCACCCCTCCACTTT. Encoded protein: CDRVYNSPLHF. The chain couples TRBV9 to TRBJ1-6, with 7 positions matching TRBD1. This CDR3 contains 11 residues. Germline loops: CDR1 SGDLS, CDR2 YYNGEE.